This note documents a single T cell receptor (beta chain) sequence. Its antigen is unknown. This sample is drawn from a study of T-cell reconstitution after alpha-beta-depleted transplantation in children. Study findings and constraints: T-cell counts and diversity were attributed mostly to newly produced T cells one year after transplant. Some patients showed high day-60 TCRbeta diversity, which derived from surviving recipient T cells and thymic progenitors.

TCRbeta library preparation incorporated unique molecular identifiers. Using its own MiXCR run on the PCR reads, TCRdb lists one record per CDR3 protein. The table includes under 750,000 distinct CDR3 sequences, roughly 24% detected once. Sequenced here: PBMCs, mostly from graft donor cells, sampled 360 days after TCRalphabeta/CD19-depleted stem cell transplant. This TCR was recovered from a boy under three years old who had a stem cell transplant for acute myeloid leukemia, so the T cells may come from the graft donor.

The CDR3: CASSLAAGYSDTQYF. The CDR3 nucleotides read TGTGCCAGCAGCTTAGCGGCAGGATACTCAGATACGCAGTATTTT. The rearrangement links TRBV7-2 to TRBJ2-3; D is uncertain. This CDR3 comprises 15 residues. Trimming stripped 0 bases from V and 4 bases from J, with 11 bases between. Per germline, CDR1 SGHTA and CDR2 FQGNSA.